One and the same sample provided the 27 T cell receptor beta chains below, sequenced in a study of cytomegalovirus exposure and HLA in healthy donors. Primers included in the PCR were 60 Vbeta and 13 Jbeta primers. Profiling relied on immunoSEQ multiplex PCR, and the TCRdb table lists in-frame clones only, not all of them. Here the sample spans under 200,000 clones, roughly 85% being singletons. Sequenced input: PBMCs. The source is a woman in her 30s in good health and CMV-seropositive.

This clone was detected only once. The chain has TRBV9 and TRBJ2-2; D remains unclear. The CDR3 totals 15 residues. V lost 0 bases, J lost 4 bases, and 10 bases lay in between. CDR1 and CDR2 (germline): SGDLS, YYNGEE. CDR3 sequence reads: CASSVVPQITGELFF. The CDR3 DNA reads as TGTGCCAGCAGCGTAGTGCCCCAGATCACCGGGGAGCTGTTTTTT.

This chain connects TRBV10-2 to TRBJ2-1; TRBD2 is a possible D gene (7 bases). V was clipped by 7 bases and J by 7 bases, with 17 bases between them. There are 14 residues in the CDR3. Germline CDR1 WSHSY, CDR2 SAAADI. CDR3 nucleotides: TGCGCCAGCATGATGGGGGGGGGCTTAAATGAGCAGTTCTTC. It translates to CASMMGGGLNEQFF.

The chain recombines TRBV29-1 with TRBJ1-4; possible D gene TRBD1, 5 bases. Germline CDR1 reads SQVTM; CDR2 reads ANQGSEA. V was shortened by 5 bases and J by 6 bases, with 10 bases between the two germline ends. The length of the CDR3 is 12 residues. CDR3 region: CSVSGLDEKLFF. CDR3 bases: TGCAGCGTTTCAGGGCTTGATGAAAAACTGTTTTTT.

The DNA of the CDR3 is TGCGCCAGCAGCTGGGAACAGGGTTCGGGCTATGGCTACACCTTC. Translated: CASSWEQGSGYGYTF. The chain uses TRBV5-1 and TRBJ1-2; tentative D call: TRBD1 (6 bases). V was cut by 3 bases and J by 4 bases, with 16 bases left in between. In germline, CDR1 is SGHRS, CDR2 YFSETQ. This CDR3 region has 15 residues.

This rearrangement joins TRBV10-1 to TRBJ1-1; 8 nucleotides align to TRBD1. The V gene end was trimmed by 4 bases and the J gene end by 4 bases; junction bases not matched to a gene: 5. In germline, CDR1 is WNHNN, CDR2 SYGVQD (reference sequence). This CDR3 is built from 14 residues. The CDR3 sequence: CASSGQGPSTEAFF. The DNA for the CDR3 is TGCGCCAGCAGTGGACAGGGGCCAAGCACTGAAGCTTTCTTT.

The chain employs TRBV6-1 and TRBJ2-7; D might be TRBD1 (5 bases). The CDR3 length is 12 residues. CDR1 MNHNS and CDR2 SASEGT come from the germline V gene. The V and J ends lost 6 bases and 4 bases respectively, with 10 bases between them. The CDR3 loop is CASRARAYEQYF. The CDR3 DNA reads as TGTGCCAGCAGGGCCAGGGCTTACGAGCAGTACTTC.

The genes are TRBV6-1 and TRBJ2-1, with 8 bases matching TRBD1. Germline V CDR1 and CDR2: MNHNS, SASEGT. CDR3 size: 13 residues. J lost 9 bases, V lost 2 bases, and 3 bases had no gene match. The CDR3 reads CASSEWDRSEQFF. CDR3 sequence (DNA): TGTGCCAGCAGTGAATGGGACAGGAGTGAGCAGTTCTTC.

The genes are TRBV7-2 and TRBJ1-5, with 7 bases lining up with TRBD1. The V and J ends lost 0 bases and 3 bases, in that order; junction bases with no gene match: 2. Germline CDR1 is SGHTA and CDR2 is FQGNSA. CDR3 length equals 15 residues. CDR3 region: CASSLATGINQPQHF. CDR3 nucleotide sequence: TGTGCCAGCAGCTTAGCGACAGGGATCAATCAGCCCCAGCATTTT.

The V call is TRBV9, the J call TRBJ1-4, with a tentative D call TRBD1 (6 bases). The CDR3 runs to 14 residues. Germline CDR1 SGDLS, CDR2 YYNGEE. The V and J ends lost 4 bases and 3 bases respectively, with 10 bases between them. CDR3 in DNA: TGTGCCAGCAGCAGGGAGGGGGCTAATGAAAAACTGTTTTTT. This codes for CASSREGANEKLFF.

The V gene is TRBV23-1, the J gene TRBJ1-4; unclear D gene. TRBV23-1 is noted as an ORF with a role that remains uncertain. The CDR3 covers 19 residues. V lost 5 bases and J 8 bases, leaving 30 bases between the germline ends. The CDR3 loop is CASSVMFSIIVWTGEKLFF. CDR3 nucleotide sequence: TGCGCCAGCAGTGTGATGTTCAGTATTATTGTTTGGACGGGGGAAAAACTGTTTTTT.

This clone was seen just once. CDR3 in DNA: TGTGCCAGCAGCTTTACGGACGGGGGGGCCCAGTACTTC. Its protein is CASSFTDGGAQYF. The V call is TRBV9, the J call TRBJ2-5; 8 bases align to TRBD2. V lost 4 bases and J lost 9; bases outside the gene matches: 8. CDR1 SGDLS and CDR2 YYNGEE come from the germline V gene. This CDR3 comprises 13 residues.

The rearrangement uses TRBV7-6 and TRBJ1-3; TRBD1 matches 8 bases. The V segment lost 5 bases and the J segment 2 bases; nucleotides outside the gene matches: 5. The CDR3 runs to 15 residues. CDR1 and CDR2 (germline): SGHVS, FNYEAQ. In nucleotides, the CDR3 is TGTGCCAGCAGCAAATCAGGGGGCCCTGGAAACACCATATATTTT. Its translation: CASSKSGGPGNTIYF.

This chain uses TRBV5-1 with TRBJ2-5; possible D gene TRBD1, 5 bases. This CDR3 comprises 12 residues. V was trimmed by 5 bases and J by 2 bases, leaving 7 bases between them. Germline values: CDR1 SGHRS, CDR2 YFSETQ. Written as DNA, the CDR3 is TGCGCCAGCAGGACAGATCAAGAGACCCAGTACTTC. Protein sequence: CASRTDQETQYF.

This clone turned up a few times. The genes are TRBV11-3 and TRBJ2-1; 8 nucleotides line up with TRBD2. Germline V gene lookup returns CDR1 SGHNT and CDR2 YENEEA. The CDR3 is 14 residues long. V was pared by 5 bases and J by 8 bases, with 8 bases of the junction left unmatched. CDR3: CASSPRTSRDEQFF. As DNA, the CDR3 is TGTGCCAGCAGCCCAAGGACTAGCCGCGATGAGCAGTTCTTC.

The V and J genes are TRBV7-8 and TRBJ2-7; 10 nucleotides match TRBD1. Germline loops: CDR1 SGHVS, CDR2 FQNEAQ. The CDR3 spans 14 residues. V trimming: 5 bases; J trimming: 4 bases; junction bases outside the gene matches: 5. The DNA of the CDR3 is TGTGCCAGCAGCCCCGGACAGGGGGGTTACGAGCAGTACTTC. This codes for CASSPGQGGYEQYF.

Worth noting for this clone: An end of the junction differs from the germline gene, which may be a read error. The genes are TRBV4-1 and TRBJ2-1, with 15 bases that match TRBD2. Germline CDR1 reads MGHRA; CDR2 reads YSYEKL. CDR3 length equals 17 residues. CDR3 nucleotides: TGCGCCAGCAGCCAAGATCCCGGACTAGCGGGGGGGGCGATACGGCTCTTC. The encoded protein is CASSQDPGLAGGAIRLF.

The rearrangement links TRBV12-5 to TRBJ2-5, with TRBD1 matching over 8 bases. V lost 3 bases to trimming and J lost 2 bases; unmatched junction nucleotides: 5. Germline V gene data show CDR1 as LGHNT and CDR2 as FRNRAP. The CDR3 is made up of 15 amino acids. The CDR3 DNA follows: TGTGCTAGTGGTTTCGGGACAGGCATACAAGAGACCCAGTACTTC. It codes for CASGFGTGIQETQYF.

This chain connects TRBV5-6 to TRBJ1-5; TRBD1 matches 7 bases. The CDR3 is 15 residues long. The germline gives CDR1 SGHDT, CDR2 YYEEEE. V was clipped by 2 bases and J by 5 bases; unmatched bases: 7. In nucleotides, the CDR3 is TGTGCCAGCAGCTTCGGGACAGTTGAGGATCAGCCCCAGCATTTT. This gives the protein CASSFGTVEDQPQHF.

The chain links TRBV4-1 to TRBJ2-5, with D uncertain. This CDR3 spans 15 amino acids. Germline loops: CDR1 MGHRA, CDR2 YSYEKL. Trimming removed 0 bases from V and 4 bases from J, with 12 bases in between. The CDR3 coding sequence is TGCGCCAGCAGCCAAGATCCAGAGCAGCGAGAGACCCAGTACTTC. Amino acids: CASSQDPEQRETQYF.

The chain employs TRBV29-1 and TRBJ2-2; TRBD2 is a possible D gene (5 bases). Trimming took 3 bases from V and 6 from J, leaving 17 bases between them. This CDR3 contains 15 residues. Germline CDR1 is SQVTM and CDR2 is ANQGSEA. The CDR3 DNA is TGCAGCGTTGATACCCGGGAAGTGATTCCCGGGGAGCTGTTTTTT. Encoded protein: CSVDTREVIPGELFF.

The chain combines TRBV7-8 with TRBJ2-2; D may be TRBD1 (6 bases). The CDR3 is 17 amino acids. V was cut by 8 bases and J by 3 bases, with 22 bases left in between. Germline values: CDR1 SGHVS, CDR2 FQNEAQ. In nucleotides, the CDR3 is TGTGCCAGCGACCCGATGCGTTTGGGGGCGGACACCGGGGAGCTGTTTTTT. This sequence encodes CASDPMRLGADTGELFF.

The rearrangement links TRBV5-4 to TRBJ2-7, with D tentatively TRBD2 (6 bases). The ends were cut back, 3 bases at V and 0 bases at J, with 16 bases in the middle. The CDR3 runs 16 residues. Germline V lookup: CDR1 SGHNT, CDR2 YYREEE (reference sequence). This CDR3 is CASSSLRGGVSYEQYF. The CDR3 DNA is TGTGCCAGCAGCTCGCTGAGGGGCGGGGTCTCCTACGAGCAGTACTTC. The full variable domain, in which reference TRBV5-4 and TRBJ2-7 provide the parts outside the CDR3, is ETGVTQSPTHLIKTRGQQVTLRCSSQSGHNTVSWYQQALGQGPQFIFQYYREEENGRGNFPPRFSGLQFPNYSSELNVNALELDDSALYLCASSSLRGGVSYEQYFGPGTRLTVT.

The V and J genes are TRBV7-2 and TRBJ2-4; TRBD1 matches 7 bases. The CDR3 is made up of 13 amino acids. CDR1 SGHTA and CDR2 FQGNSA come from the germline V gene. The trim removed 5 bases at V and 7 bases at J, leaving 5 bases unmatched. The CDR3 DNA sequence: TGTGCCAGCAGCACGGGACAGAGGAACATTCAGTACTTC. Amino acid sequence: CASSTGQRNIQYF.

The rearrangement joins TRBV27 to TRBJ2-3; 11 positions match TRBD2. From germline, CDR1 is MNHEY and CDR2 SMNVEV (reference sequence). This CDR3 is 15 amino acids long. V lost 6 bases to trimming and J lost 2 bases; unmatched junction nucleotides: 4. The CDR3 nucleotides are TGTGCCAGCAGCCTTAGCGGGAGGGACACAGATACGCAGTATTTT. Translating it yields CASSLSGRDTDTQYF.

The CDR3 DNA reads TGTGCCAGCAGCTTAGGGACAGGGAGAGGCACAGATACGCAGTATTTT. It translates to CASSLGTGRGTDTQYF. This rearrangement joins TRBV7-8 to TRBJ2-3, with 8 nucleotides matching TRBD1. CDR3 length equals 16 residues. With 1 base clipped from V and 1 base from J, the junction kept 4 bases outside the gene matches. Germline CDR1 is SGHVS and CDR2 is FQNEAQ. The full variable domain, with the rest looked up from reference TRBV7-8 and TRBJ2-3, is GAGVSQSPRYKVAKRGQDVALRCDPISGHVSLFWYQQALGQGPEFLTYFQNEAQLDKSGLPSDRFFAERPEGSVSTLKIQRTQQEDSAVYLCASSLGTGRGTDTQYFGPGTRLTVL.

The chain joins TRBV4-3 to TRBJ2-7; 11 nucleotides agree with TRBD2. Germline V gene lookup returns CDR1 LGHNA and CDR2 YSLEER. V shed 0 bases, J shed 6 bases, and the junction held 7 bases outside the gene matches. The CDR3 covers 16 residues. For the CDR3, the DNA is TGCGCCAGCAGCCAAGATCGGGTGACTAGCGGGATCGAGCAGTACTTC. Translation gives CASSQDRVTSGIEQYF.

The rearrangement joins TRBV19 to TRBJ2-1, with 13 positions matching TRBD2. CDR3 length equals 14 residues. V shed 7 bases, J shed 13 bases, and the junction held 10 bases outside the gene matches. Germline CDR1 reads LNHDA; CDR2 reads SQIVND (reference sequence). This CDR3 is CASNYEGTSGEQFF. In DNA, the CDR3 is TGTGCCAGTAACTATGAGGGGACTAGCGGGGAACAGTTCTTC. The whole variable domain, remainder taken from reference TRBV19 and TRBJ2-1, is DGGITQSPKYLFRKEGQNVTLSCEQNLNHDAMYWYRQDPGQGLRLIYYSQIVNDFQKGDIAEGYSVSREKKESFPLTVTSAQKNPTAFYLCASNYEGTSGEQFFGPGTRLTVL.